The source of this T cell receptor beta chain is a study of regulatory and conventional T cells in RAG deficiency. Genomic DNA came from blood conventional CD4+ T cells gated CD25-low CD127-high. Generated by immunoSEQ multiplex PCR, the TCRdb table keeps only in-frame clones and is missing some. The sample has roughly 32,000 clones; approximately 96% are singletons. The V end was cut by 4 bases, the J end by 0 bases, with 14 bases between. The V gene's germline CDR1 is SGHDT and CDR2 YYEEEE. CDR3 length equals 16 residues. The same specimen was also included in a second study, on regulatory T cells. That paper states: Amplification used 52 TRBV primers and 13 TRBJ primers.

Sequencing input: CD25- CD4+ T cells sorted from blood. This TCR was recovered from a human donor in good health. The chain joins TRBV5-6 to TRBJ2-1; D perhaps matches TRBD1 (6 bases). The CDR3 nucleotides read TGTGCCAGCAGCCGGGACCAGGGGAGCTCCTACAATGAGCAGTTCTTC. Amino acids: CASSRDQGSSYNEQFF.